A selection of T cell receptor beta chains follows, all from one sample in a study of blood T cell repertoires in COVID-19. Clones were read by immunoSEQ multiplex PCR, and TCRdb kept only the in-frame ones, dropping some. The sample yields 110,000 to 150,000 clones, roughly nine tenths seen once. Sequenced material: peripheral blood. The source is a woman aged 55-70 years with active COVID-19. The CDR3 runs from the conserved cysteine through the conserved F or W. D genes are given only for firm matches. Expanded clones are given a class, and other clones once, few, many or no size at all.

TGTGCCAGCAGCGGTAGCGGGAGCTCCTACAATGAGCAGTTCTTC | CASSGSGSSYNEQFF | . | TRBJ2-1 | TRBV11-2 | TRBD2
TGTGCCACCCACAGGGCGAACACTGAAGCTTTCTTT | CATHRANTEAFF | once | TRBJ1-1 | TRBV12-3/TRBV12-4 | .
TGCAGCGTTGTGCAGGGCCCAGCCAAAAACATTCAGTACTTC | CSVVQGPAKNIQYF | . | TRBJ2-4 | TRBV29-1 | .
TGTGCCAGCAGCGAGGGACAGGGGGCTTCTGGCTACACCTTC | CASSEGQGASGYTF | . | TRBJ1-2 | TRBV3-1/TRBV3-2 | TRBD1
TGTGCCAGCAGCTTAGCGGCGGGAGTGGGAGATACGCAGTATTTT | CASSLAAGVGDTQYF | . | TRBJ2-3 | TRBV7-2 | TRBD2
TGTGCCAGCAGCTACCCCGGGACAGTATTTGATGAGCAGTTCTTC | CASSYPGTVFDEQFF | . | TRBJ2-1 | TRBV7-3 | TRBD1
TGTGCCAGCAGCCCGTCCCTATTTAGCGTCAGCACAGATACGCAGTATTTT | CASSPSLFSVSTDTQYF | once | TRBJ2-3 | TRBV3-1/TRBV3-2 | .
TGTGCCAGCAGTATGGACAGGGGCAGTAGTTCACCCCTCCACTTT | CASSMDRGSSSPLHF | . | TRBJ1-6 | TRBV5-6 | TRBD1
TGTGCCAGCAGCGTAGGTAGGACAGCAGGAAACACCATATATTTT | CASSVGRTAGNTIYF | . | TRBJ1-3 | TRBV9 | .
TGTGCCAGCAGTTCGGACAGGCGCTCCTACAATGAGCAGTTCTTC | CASSSDRRSYNEQFF | . | TRBJ2-1 | TRBV28 | TRBD1
TGTGCCAGCAGTTTACTCAGGGGTCGGGATGGCTACACCTTC | CASSLLRGRDGYTF | . | TRBJ1-2 | TRBV27 | .
TGCGCCAGCAGAGGTGCTAGCGACACCGGGGAGCTGTTTTTT | CASRGASDTGELFF | . | TRBJ2-2 | TRBV5-1 | .
TGTGCCAGCTTCGGACAGTACTCCTACGAGCAGTACTTC | CASFGQYSYEQYF | . | TRBJ2-7 | TRBV27 | .
TGCGCCAGCAGCCCCGGACAGAGCACCGGGGAGCTGTTTTTT | CASSPGQSTGELFF | . | TRBJ2-2 | TRBV5-1 | .
TGTGCCAGCAGGGAGGGTCTAGCGGGCCCCTACGAGCAGTACTTC | CASREGLAGPYEQYF | . | TRBJ2-7 | TRBV2 | TRBD2
TGTGCCAGCAGTGTCACCGGACAGGGTAACGGGGAGCTGTTTTTT | CASSVTGQGNGELFF | . | TRBJ2-2 | TRBV2 | TRBD1
TGTGCCAGCACGGGACAGGGGGATGTGGAGCCCCAGCATTTT | CASTGQGDVEPQHF | . | TRBJ1-5 | TRBV2 | TRBD1
TGTGCCAGCAGTCAACTAGCGGGAGGGCCGAACAATGAGCAGTTCTTC | CASSQLAGGPNNEQFF | . | TRBJ2-1 | TRBV28 | TRBD2
TGTGCCAGCAGCTTGGCTGCGGGGAATACGCAGTATTTT | CASSLAAGNTQYF | . | TRBJ2-3 | TRBV5-6 | .
TGTGCCAGCTCACCACGTGAGGGATCCATATATCAGCCCCAGCATTTT | CASSPREGSIYQPQHF | . | TRBJ1-5 | TRBV18 | .
TGCAGCGCGTACGGGACTAGCGTCTCCTACGAGCAGTACTTC | CSAYGTSVSYEQYF | . | TRBJ2-7 | TRBV29-1 | TRBD2
TGTGCCAGCAGCTTAGAGGGGCCGGGCTATGGCTACACCTTC | CASSLEGPGYGYTF | . | TRBJ1-2 | TRBV11-2 | .
TGCAGCGTTTTGGGTCAGGTGATCACAGATACGCAGTATTTT | CSVLGQVITDTQYF | . | TRBJ2-3 | TRBV29-1 | .
TGTGCCAGCAGCTTCGGGGGGAGACACACCGGGGAGCTGTTTTTT | CASSFGGRHTGELFF | . | TRBJ2-2 | TRBV7-2 | TRBD2
TGTGCCAGCAGCTTGGGACAGTACACCGGGGAGCTGTTTTTT | CASSLGQYTGELFF | once | TRBJ2-2 | TRBV5-6 | .
TGTGCCACCAGCGCTCCGGACACTGTCTCCTCCTACGAGCAGTACTTC | CATSAPDTVSSYEQYF | . | TRBJ2-7 | TRBV15 | .
TGTGCCAGCAGCCAAAAAGGGAGTGGCTCTGGAAACACCATATATTTT | CASSQKGSGSGNTIYF | . | TRBJ1-3 | TRBV4-2 | .
TGTGCCAGCTCACCCCTACCGGGACAGATGACCTACGAGCAGTACTTC | CASSPLPGQMTYEQYF | . | TRBJ2-7 | TRBV18 | TRBD1
TGTGCCAGCAGCTTAGCGAGCGGTACGCAGTATTTT | CASSLASGTQYF | . | TRBJ2-3 | TRBV7-8 | .
TGTGCCACCAGTCGAGTGCCCGGGGAGCTGTTTTTT | CATSRVPGELFF | . | TRBJ2-2 | TRBV24-1 | .
TGTGCCATCAGTGAAGGGACTAGCGGGCAGTTCTTC | CAISEGTSGQFF | . | TRBJ2-1 | TRBV10-3 | TRBD2
TGTGCCTGGAGCGTGGGGGGAAACACTGAAGCTTTCTTT | CAWSVGGNTEAFF | once | TRBJ1-1 | TRBV30 | .
TGTGCCATCAGTGAGTTGCTGTTGGGAGTCGGCTACGAGCAGTACTTC | CAISELLLGVGYEQYF | . | TRBJ2-7 | TRBV10-3 | .
TGTGCCAGCAGTACCAGGGGAGCTGGGGCCAACGTCCTGACTTTC | CASSTRGAGANVLTF | . | TRBJ2-6 | TRBV28 | .
TGTGCCATCAGTGCCCGGACAGGGGGCATCACAGATACGCAGTATTTT | CAISARTGGITDTQYF | . | TRBJ2-3 | TRBV10-3 | TRBD1
TGTGCCAGCAGCTTAGCTGGGGGGGGAAATGAAAAACTGTTTTTT | CASSLAGGGNEKLFF | . | TRBJ1-4 | TRBV7-2 | .
TGCGCCAGCAGCCAAGAGGGGACAGGGGACTATGGCTACACCTTC | CASSQEGTGDYGYTF | once | TRBJ1-2 | TRBV4-3 | TRBD1
TGTGCCAGCAGCTTGAGCGGGTTCTCTGGAAACACCATATATTTT | CASSLSGFSGNTIYF | . | TRBJ1-3 | TRBV5-4 | .
TGTGCCAGCAGCTTATATGGAGCGAACACCGGGGAGCTGTTTTTT | CASSLYGANTGELFF | . | TRBJ2-2 | TRBV7-9 | .
TGTGCCAGCACAACAGGGTCTTCTGGGGCCAACGTCCTGACTTTC | CASTTGSSGANVLTF | . | TRBJ2-6 | TRBV6-5 | .
TGTGCCAGCAGTGAAGCAAGCCCAAGCGTCTATGGCTACACCTTC | CASSEASPSVYGYTF | . | TRBJ1-2 | TRBV6-1 | .
TGTGCCAGCAGCTTCCAGGGGGTAGATACGCAGTATTTT | CASSFQGVDTQYF | . | TRBJ2-3 | TRBV7-2 | TRBD1
TGTGCCAGCAGCAGTTCTGCGCTAGCCGCGGAGACCCAGTACTTC | CASSSSALAAETQYF | . | TRBJ2-5 | TRBV6-2/TRBV6-3 | .
TGTGCCAGCAGTTACTTACTAGCGGTAAATGGGGTGGATGAGCAGTTCTTC | CASSYLLAVNGVDEQFF | . | TRBJ2-1 | TRBV6-2/TRBV6-3 | TRBD2
TGTGCCACCAGCACTAGCGGGTACTACAATGAGCAGTTCTTC | CATSTSGYYNEQFF | . | TRBJ2-1 | TRBV15 | TRBD2
TGTGCCAGTAGTATCCAGCCCGCCGGGTTAAATGAGCAGTTCTTC | CASSIQPAGLNEQFF | . | TRBJ2-1 | TRBV19 | .
TGTGCCAGCAGCTTCCCAAACTCCTATAATTCACCCCTCCACTTT | CASSFPNSYNSPLHF | once | TRBJ1-6 | TRBV11-2 | .
TGTGCCAGCTCACCAGACTGGAACTATGGCTACACCTTC | CASSPDWNYGYTF | few | TRBJ1-2 | TRBV18 | .
TGTGCCAGCAGCTCGACAGGGGCCCAGCGGGACGAGCAGTACTTC | CASSSTGAQRDEQYF | . | TRBJ2-7 | TRBV6-6 | TRBD1
TGTGCCAGCAGTTACAAAGTGAGACTAGCGGGGAGCACCAATGAGCAGTTCTTC | CASSYKVRLAGSTNEQFF | . | TRBJ2-1 | TRBV6-2/TRBV6-3 | TRBD2
TGTGCCAGTGGGAGTTCCCAAGAGACCCAGTACTTC | CASGSSQETQYF | once | TRBJ2-5 | TRBV6-6 | .
TGTGCCAGCAGTTCTGGAACGATGGTGGGCCAGCCCCAGCATTTT | CASSSGTMVGQPQHF | . | TRBJ1-5 | TRBV28 | .
TGTGCCAGCAGTTACCCCCCCCCATCAGATACGCAGTATTTT | CASSYPPPSDTQYF | . | TRBJ2-3 | TRBV6-2/TRBV6-3 | .
TGTGCCAGCAAATATCAGGGGGCGCGGGACACCGGGGAGCTGTTTTTT | CASKYQGARDTGELFF | . | TRBJ2-2 | TRBV5-8 | TRBD1
TGTGCCAGCAGTTACTCGGACAGGGGAGGTTCACCCCTCCACTTT | CASSYSDRGGSPLHF | once | TRBJ1-6 | TRBV6-2/TRBV6-3 | TRBD1